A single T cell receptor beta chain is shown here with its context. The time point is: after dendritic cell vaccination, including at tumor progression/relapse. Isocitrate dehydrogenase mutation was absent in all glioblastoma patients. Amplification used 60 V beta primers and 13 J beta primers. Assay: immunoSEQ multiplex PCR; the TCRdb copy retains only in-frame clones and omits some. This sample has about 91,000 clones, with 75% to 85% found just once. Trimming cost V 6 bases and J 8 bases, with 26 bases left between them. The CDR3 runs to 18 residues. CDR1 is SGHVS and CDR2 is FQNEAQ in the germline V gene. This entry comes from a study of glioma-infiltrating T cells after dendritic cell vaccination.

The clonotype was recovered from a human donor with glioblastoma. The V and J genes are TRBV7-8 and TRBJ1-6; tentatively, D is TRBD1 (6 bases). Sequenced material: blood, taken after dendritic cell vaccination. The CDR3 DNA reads TGTGCCAGCAGTAAGCGGGACAAAGCCGGGAGTTCGGATTCACCCCTCCACTTT. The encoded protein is CASSKRDKAGSSDSPLHF.